Following are 22 T cell receptor beta chains from one sample sequenced in a study of response to subunit inactivated influenza vaccine (dated by TCRdb to 2016 to 2018). The method was RT-PCR. Sequencing was carried out with an Illumina HiSeq 2500. TCRdb trimmed the raw reads at Q25, called clones with MiXCR and kept productive beta chains. Rows are combined by CDR3 protein, so each entry shows the most common genes and DNA. For this sample the table gives around 790,000 distinct CDR3 sequences, of which 20% to 25% were detected only once. The top ten hold about a tenth of the sample. Specimen: PBMCs from blood, collected about 5 days after vaccination. The origin of the receptors is a man aged 50-60 years who received an inactivated influenza vaccine. Donor details come from another sample of the same person, matched by shared clones.

This rearrangement joins TRBV20-1 to TRBJ2-1; D unresolved. Germline CDR1 is DFQATT and CDR2 is SNEGSKA (reference sequence). Between the trimmed V and J ends, which lost 6 bases and 4 bases, there was a span of 13 bases. The CDR3 runs 13 residues. This CDR3 is CSAAGTRYNEQFF. As DNA, the CDR3 is TGCAGTGCAGCCGGCACAAGGTACAATGAGCAGTTCTTC.

This chain joins TRBV29-1 and TRBJ2-3; TRBD2 matches at 15 bases. CDR1 and CDR2 (germline): SQVTM, ANQGSEA. The CDR3 length is 12 residues. The V and J ends lost 6 bases and 13 bases, in that order; junction bases with no gene match: 5. This CDR3 reads CSVWTSGRAEYF. The CDR3 bases are TGCAGCGTATGGACTAGCGGGAGGGCCGAGTATTTT.

This clonotype appeared a few times. This chain connects TRBV4-3 to TRBJ2-4, with 11 bases lining up with TRBD1. Losses at the gene ends were 3 bases for V and 3 bases for J; bases not matched to a gene: 4. The CDR3 is 16 amino acids. The germline CDR1 and CDR2 sequences are LGHNA and YSLEER. The DNA for the CDR3 is TGCGCCAGCAGCCACCGGGACAGGGGGAACAAAAACATTCAGTACTTC. It is translated as CASSHRDRGNKNIQYF.

This clonotype was detected only a few times. The chain couples TRBV24-1 to TRBJ2-1, with D uncertain. Germline CDR1 is KGHDR and CDR2 is SFDVKD. This CDR3 has 13 residues. V gave up 4 bases and J gave up 4 bases, with 7 bases separating them. CDR3 nucleotide sequence: TGTGCCACCAGTGACTCCATATACAATGAGCAGTTCTTC. Translating gives CATSDSIYNEQFF.

Only a few counts were recorded for this clonotype. V gene TRBV6-5 combines with J gene TRBJ2-3; tentatively, D is TRBD2 (5 bases). Deletions cut 6 bases from V and 6 bases from J, with 10 bases between. The CDR3 extends over 12 amino acids. CDR1 is MNHEY and CDR2 is SVGAGI in the germline V gene. The CDR3 bases are TGTGCCAGCAGAAACTCGGGGGATACGCAGTATTTT. Its protein is CASRNSGDTQYF.

This clonotype showed up many times. The chain has TRBV5-1 and TRBJ1-1; TRBD1 might be the D (6 bases). Germline V gene sequence: CDR1 SGHRS, CDR2 YFSETQ. This CDR3 has 12 amino acids. The germline V and J ends were trimmed by 3 bases and 5 bases, with 8 bases remaining between them. In DNA form, the CDR3 reads TGCGCCAGCAGCTCAGGGGTTACTGAAGCTTTCTTT. The encoded protein is CASSSGVTEAFF.

V usage is TRBV5-1 and J usage is TRBJ2-2; the match to TRBD2 covers 10 bases. CDR1 and CDR2 (germline): SGHRS, YFSETQ. J was trimmed by 6 bases and V by 3 bases; bases with no gene match: 8. The CDR3 covers 16 residues. CDR3 sequence: CASSSPSGRVSGELFF. The CDR3 DNA sequence: TGCGCCAGCAGCTCACCTAGCGGGAGAGTTTCCGGGGAGCTGTTTTTT.

The chain combines TRBV7-2 with TRBJ2-2; TRBD1 or TRBD2 may be the D gene (6 bases each). Germline CDR1 SGHTA, CDR2 FQGNSA. Deletions cut 3 bases from V and 7 bases from J, with 18 bases between. This CDR3 contains 16 residues. CDR3 in DNA: TGTGCCAGCAGCTTTCGCCCGTCGGGGGCGAACGGGGAGCTGTTTTTT. It yields the protein CASSFRPSGANGELFF.

The chain combines TRBV11-2 with TRBJ1-6; the D gene is possibly TRBD1 (6 bases). This CDR3 has 14 residues. Per the germline V gene, CDR1 is SGHAT and CDR2 is FQNNGV. Trimming took 1 base from V and 9 from J, leaving 10 bases between them. In DNA, the CDR3 is TGTGCCAGCAGCTTAGCACAGGGAGGTTCACCCCTCCACTTT. Protein: CASSLAQGGSPLHF. Using reference TRBV11-2 and TRBJ1-6 for the parts outside the CDR3, the full variable domain is EAGVAQSPRYKIIEKRQSVAFWCNPISGHATLYWYQQILGQGPKLLIQFQNNGVVDDSQLPKDRFSAERLKGVDSTLKIQPAKLEDSAVYLCASSLAQGGSPLHFGNGTRLTVT.

V usage is TRBV12-3 or TRBV12-4 and J usage is TRBJ2-5; 9 bases are a match to TRBD1. Losses at the gene ends were 3 bases for V and 1 base for J; bases not matched to a gene: 6. CDR3 length: 16 residues. CDR3 sequence (DNA): TGTGCCAGCAGTTTTTGGCGGGACAGGGCCCAAGAGACCCAGTACTTC. It encodes CASSFWRDRAQETQYF.

The V gene is TRBV20-1, the J gene TRBJ2-7; 11 positions match TRBD1. CDR1 and CDR2 from the germline V gene are DFQATT and SNEGSKA (reference sequence). Unmatched junction bases numbered 3, after V lost 3 bases and J lost 5 bases. This CDR3 region has 13 residues. For the CDR3, the DNA is TGCAGTGCTAGGAGGACAGGGGGCAACGAGCAGTACTTC. Protein product: CSARRTGGNEQYF.

The chain combines TRBV20-1 with TRBJ2-2, with a weak D call TRBD1 (6 bases). The V end lost 6 bases, the J end lost 5 bases, and 19 bases lay between the germline ends. The CDR3 totals 15 residues. From germline, CDR1 is DFQATT and CDR2 SNEGSKA (reference sequence). The CDR3 spells CSATQTGSGTGELFF. CDR3 DNA: TGCAGTGCAACTCAAACAGGGTCTGGAACCGGGGAGCTGTTTTTT.

This clonotype was seen only a few times. The chain combines TRBV3-1 with TRBJ1-2, with D uncertain. Germline V CDR1 and CDR2: LGHDT, YNNKEL (reference sequence). The CDR3 runs to 13 residues. Trimming pared 0 bases from V and 5 bases from J, leaving 7 bases between. This CDR3 reads CASSQEYGYGYTF. CDR3 DNA sequence: TGTGCCAGCAGCCAAGAATATGGGTATGGCTACACCTTC.

The chain uses TRBV3-1 and TRBJ2-3, with a tentative D call TRBD1 (6 bases). The V end lost 4 bases, the J end lost 5 bases, and 13 bases lay between the germline ends. Germline assignment: CDR1 LGHDT and CDR2 YNNKEL (reference sequence). The CDR3 has 14 residues. DNA of the CDR3: TGTGCCAGCAGCCGGACAGCCGGCAGAGATACGCAGTATTTT. Its translation: CASSRTAGRDTQYF.

This rearrangement joins TRBV5-1 to TRBJ1-1; D gene uncertain. The CDR3 is made up of 15 amino acids. Looked up from germline, CDR1 is SGHRS and CDR2 is YFSETQ. V lost 1 base and J lost 6, with 16 bases in between. For the CDR3, the DNA is TGCGCCAGCAGCTTGTTGGTTCGTACGGGGTCTGAAGCTTTCTTT. Amino acids: CASSLLVRTGSEAFF.

For the CDR3, the DNA is TGTGCCACCACTCCCGGAGGGGAGCAGTACTTC. It codes for CATTPGGEQYF. The chain links TRBV10-3 to TRBJ2-7; TRBD2 might be the D (6 bases). The V end lost 10 bases, the J end lost 7 bases, and 14 bases lay between the germline ends. The CDR3 has 11 residues. Germline CDR1 is ENHRY and CDR2 is SYGVKD.

This clonotype was counted many times. The chain recombines TRBV12-3 or TRBV12-4 with TRBJ2-5; D ambiguous. Trimming shortened V by 4 bases and J by 5 bases, and 5 bases separated the two germline ends. This CDR3 comprises 11 residues. The CDR3 sequence is CASSSWETQYF. The CDR3 DNA reads as TGTGCCAGCAGTTCGTGGGAGACCCAGTACTTC.

This clonotype showed up just a few times. The chain employs TRBV18 and TRBJ2-7, with TRBD1 identical over 11 bases. Germline V gives CDR1 KGHSH, CDR2 LQKENI. Trimming cost V 8 bases and J 2 bases; bases outside gene matches: 5. The CDR3 runs to 14 residues. DNA of the CDR3: TGTGCCAGCGGACAGGGGGCTTCTACCTACGAGCAGTACTTC. This gives the protein CASGQGASTYEQYF. Full variable domain (outside the CDR3, taken from reference TRBV18 and TRBJ2-7): NAGVMQNPRHLVRRRGQEARLRCSPMKGHSHVYWYRQLPEEGLKFMVYLQKENIIDESGMPKERFSAEFPKEGPSILRIQQVVRGDSAAYFCASGQGASTYEQYFGPGTRLTVT.

This clonotype was counted many times. As DNA, the CDR3 is TGCGCCAGCAGCTTGACGTCGGGGGCCTACAATGAGCAGTTCTTC. It encodes CASSLTSGAYNEQFF. This chain joins TRBV5-1 and TRBJ2-1; D is possibly TRBD2 (6 bases). Trimming removed 1 base from V and 2 bases from J, with 10 bases in between. The CDR3 contains 15 residues. The germline CDR1 and CDR2 sequences are SGHRS and YFSETQ. Looking up the rest from reference TRBV5-1 and TRBJ2-1 gives the full variable domain: KAGVTQTPRYLIKTRGQQVTLSCSPISGHRSVSWYQQTPGQGLQFLFEYFSETQRNKGNFPGRFSGRQFSNSRSEMNVSTLELGDSALYLCASSLTSGAYNEQFFGPGTRLTVL.

This clonotype has at least ten counts. The rearrangement joins TRBV20-1 to TRBJ2-3; 7 nucleotides agree with TRBD2. Germline lookup yields CDR1 DFQATT and CDR2 SNEGSKA (reference sequence). This CDR3 comprises 15 residues. V dropped 4 bases and J dropped 5; count of bases not matched to a gene: 12. DNA for the CDR3: TGCAGTGCTACCGAGAAGGCGGGGAGGGTAGATACGCAGTATTTT. It codes for CSATEKAGRVDTQYF.

The V call is TRBV20-1, the J call TRBJ2-7, with D possibly matching TRBD2 (6 bases). The CDR3 has 14 amino acids. The germline V gene encodes CDR1 DFQATT and CDR2 SNEGSKA (reference sequence). Trimming took off 1 base at V and 0 bases at J, with 10 bases between the two ends. The CDR3 loop reads CSARGSGSSYEQYF. In nucleotides, the CDR3 is TGCAGTGCTAGAGGCAGCGGGTCCTCCTACGAGCAGTACTTC.

In its sample, this clonotype was seen many times. The CDR3 DNA reads TGTGCCAGCAGCTTAAAGGGTACTGAAGCTTTCTTT. Translating it yields CASSLKGTEAFF. The chain is built from TRBV7-9 and TRBJ1-1; D call uncertain. Germline lookup yields CDR1 SEHNR and CDR2 FQNEAQ (reference sequence). V lost 2 bases and J 5 bases, leaving 6 bases between the germline ends. The CDR3 runs 12 residues.